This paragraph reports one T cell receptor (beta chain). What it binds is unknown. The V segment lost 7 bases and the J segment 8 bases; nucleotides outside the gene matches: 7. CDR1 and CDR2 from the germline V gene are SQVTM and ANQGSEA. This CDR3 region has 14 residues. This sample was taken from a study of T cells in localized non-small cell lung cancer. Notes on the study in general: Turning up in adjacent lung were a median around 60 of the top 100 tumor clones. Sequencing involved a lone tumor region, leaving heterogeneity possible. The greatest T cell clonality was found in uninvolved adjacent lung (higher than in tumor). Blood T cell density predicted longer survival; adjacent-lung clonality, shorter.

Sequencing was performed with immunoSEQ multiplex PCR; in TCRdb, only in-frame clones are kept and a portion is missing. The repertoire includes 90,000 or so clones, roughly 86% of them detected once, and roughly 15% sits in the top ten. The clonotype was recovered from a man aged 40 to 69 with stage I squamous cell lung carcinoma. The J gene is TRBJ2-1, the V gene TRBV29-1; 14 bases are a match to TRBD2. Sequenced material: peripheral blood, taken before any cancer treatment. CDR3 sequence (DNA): TGCAGCGGTGGACTAGCGGGGGGCCTCGATGAGCAGTTCTTC. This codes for CSGGLAGGLDEQFF.